The clone carrying this T cell receptor beta chain was seen more than once but under ten times. The antigen is undetermined. The data derive from a study of CD8 T cells in ankylosing spondylitis. Quantitative 5'-RACE with molecular barcodes produced the TCR beta libraries. A single record per CDR3 protein comes from TCRdb applying MiXCR to the 5' RACE reads. The sample lists some 450,000 distinct CDR3 sequences, about 15% occurring once. Study findings and constraints: Characteristic, it appeared, of ankylosing spondylitis blood was a TCR beta motif of eight highly homologous variants. There was reportedly significant enrichment of clones that were disease-linked in matched ankylosing spondylitis synovial fluid. Disease-associated clones were CD8+ and fairly uncommon in peripheral blood. A subset of motif variants has previously been described in the synovial fluid and blood of reactive arthritis.

This CDR3 is 14 amino acids long. Germline V gives CDR1 MNHNS, CDR2 SASEGT. V lost 5 bases and J lost 5; bases outside the gene matches: 6. The chain couples TRBV6-1 to TRBJ2-4; TRBD2 aligns across 7 bases. This clonotype originated in a male donor with ankylosing spondylitis. The sample consisted of blood, either unsorted or a sorted T cell fraction (not recorded which). CDR3 in amino acids: CASSILGGENIQYF. As DNA, the CDR3 is TGTGCCAGCAGTATCCTTGGGGGGGAAAACATTCAGTACTTC.